Sequencing of this TCR beta chain was carried out in a study of T cells in Graves' hyperthyroidism and ophthalmopathy. Whole-study findings and limits: Before onset, ophthalmopathy was predicted by the model a median 6.5 months earlier.

Lactation, pregnancy, other autoimmune disease or uncontrolled infection excluded patients. Remarks on this clonotype: Its antigen is unknown.

The CDR3 is 16 residues long. Germline-derived CDR1 and CDR2 are LGHNA and YNFKEQ. After removal of 1 base from V and 3 bases from J, the junction contained 9 bases not matched to a gene. TCR beta CDR3 region amplification was performed from RNA transcripts. Primed by the HTBI set, a first-round RT-PCR was run on the TCR CDR3. MiXCR was run by TCRdb on the multiplex PCR reads, yielding one entry per CDR3 protein. In the table there are about 400,000 distinct CDR3 sequences, about 16% of which are singletons. The clonotype originates from a woman aged 25 to 39 with Graves' hyperthyroidism. The material sequenced was blood. This sequence joins TRBV4-2 and TRBJ2-7, with 7 bases that match TRBD2. The CDR3: CASSQGVGGSLYEQYF. Written as DNA, the CDR3 is TGTGCCAGCAGCCAAGGGGTTGGCGGGAGTCTCTACGAGCAGTACTTC.